The subject of this entry is one T cell receptor (beta chain). Its antigen is undetermined. This sample is part of a study of healthy donors' naive CD4 and CD8 T cells. Germline V gene lookup returns CDR1 MNHEY and CDR2 SVGEGT. V was pared by 6 bases and J by 4 bases, with 10 bases of the junction left unmatched. The CDR3 covers 15 residues. TCR libraries were built from 450 to 650 ng of total RNA by linear amplification. TCRdb passed the reads through MiXCR, listing each CDR3 protein once. This table has about 200,000 distinct CDR3 sequences, under 85% appearing once. Sorting defined naive CD4+ as CD4+CD8-CD45RO-CD45RA+ and naive CD8+ as CD8+CD4-CD45RA+CD27bright. Study outcomes and limitations: Naive CD4+ and CD8+ cells reportedly differed in usage of most V and J genes.

V gene TRBV6-2 or TRBV6-3 combines with J gene TRBJ2-7, with 9 bases lining up with TRBD1. The clonotype was recovered from a pool of human donors in good health; the sample pools cells from several healthy donors. The sequencing input was naive CD4+ and CD8+ T cells sorted from blood, pooled from several donors. The DNA of the CDR3 is TGTGCCAGCAGGACCGGGACAGGGCTCGGTTACGAGCAGTACTTC. This sequence encodes CASRTGTGLGYEQYF.